This T cell receptor beta chain was identified during a study of Ad26.COV2.S vaccination and SARS-CoV-2 variants. Treatment described: around 19 received Ad26.COV2.S at low or high dose, single or two shots; several received placebo; per-sample allocation not given. Vaccine and placebo recipients were sampled on day 63 after the first injection. Between the trimmed V and J ends, which lost 5 bases and 4 bases, there was a span of 10 bases. The length of the CDR3 is 13 residues. Germline V gives CDR1 SGHTA, CDR2 FQGNSA. Some clones are missing from TCRdb's copy, which holds only in-frame ones; the method was immunoSEQ multiplex PCR. The repertoire holds hundreds of thousands of clones, with 89% as singletons.

V is TRBV7-2 and J is TRBJ2-3; unclear D gene. This sample comprised peripheral blood, obtained in a trial of Ad26.COV2.S vaccine versus placebo. The source of this sequence is a person aged 18-60 years who received the Ad26.COV2.S COVID-19 vaccine or a placebo. CDR3 DNA: TGTGCCAGCAGCCCCTTTTTTTCAGATACGCAGTATTTT. It yields the protein CASSPFFSDTQYF. Looking up the rest from reference TRBV7-2 and TRBJ2-3 gives the full variable domain: GAGVSQSPSNKVTEKGKDVELRCDPISGHTALYWYRQSLGQGLEFLIYFQGNSAPDKSGLPSDRFSAERTGGSVSTLTIQRTQQEDSAVYLCASSPFFSDTQYFGPGTRLTVL.